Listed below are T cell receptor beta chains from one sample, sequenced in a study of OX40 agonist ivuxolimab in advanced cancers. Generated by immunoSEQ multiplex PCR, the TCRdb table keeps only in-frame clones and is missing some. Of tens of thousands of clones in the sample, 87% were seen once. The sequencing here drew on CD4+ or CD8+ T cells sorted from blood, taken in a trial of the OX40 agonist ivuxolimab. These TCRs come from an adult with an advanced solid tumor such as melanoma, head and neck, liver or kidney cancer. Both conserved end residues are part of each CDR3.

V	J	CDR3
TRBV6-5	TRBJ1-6	CASSFSDSQYNSPLHF
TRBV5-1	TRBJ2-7	CASSANRPYEQYF
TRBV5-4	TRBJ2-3	CASSPPPGASTDTQYF
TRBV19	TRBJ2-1	CASSRGLAHNEQFF
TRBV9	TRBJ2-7	CASSVGGLARSYEQYF
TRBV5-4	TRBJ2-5	CASSLWEGEETQYF
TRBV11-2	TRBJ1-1	CASSRVENTEAFF
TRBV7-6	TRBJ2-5	CASSPPGVETQYF
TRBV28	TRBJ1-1	CASSGQENTEAFF
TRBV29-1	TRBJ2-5	CSVADETQYF
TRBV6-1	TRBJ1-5	CASSEGPPRYQPQHF
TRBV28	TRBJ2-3	CAIRGRVGDTQYF
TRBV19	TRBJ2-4	CASSRSWPPDIQYF
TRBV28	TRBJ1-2	CASSLGGRQNYGYTF
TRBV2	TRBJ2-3	CASRVAGVTDTQYF
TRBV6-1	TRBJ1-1	CASSVQIPAGTSSTEAFF
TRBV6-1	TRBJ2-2	CASSEVDRAKSGELFF
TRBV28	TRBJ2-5	CASSLMGSQETQYF
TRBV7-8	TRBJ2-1	CASSPEAAAYNEQFF
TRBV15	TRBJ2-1	CATSRGPARDNEQFF
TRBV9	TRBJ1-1	CASSVGTGGGNTEAFF
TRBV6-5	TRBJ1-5	CASSYSQGASQPQHF
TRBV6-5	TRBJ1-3	CASIKQGSNTIYF
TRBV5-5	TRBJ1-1	CASSLAEITEAFF
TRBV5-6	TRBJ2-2	CASSLEQGPGELFF
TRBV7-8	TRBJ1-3	CASSSYLTGRISGNTIYF
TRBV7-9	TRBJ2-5	CASSPGSGKETQYF